This is a list of T cell receptor beta chains from one sample in a study of CD4+ T cells in melanoma. This table comes from immunoSEQ multiplex PCR, and its TCRdb copy is limited to in-frame clones, with some not included. This sample has 4,500 to 5,000 clones; about 61% occur once, and the top ten carry 25% to 35%. Material for sequencing was cells from a culture (not recorded whether cultured in vitro). The receptor source for this set is a human donor with melanoma. Each CDR3 is given with its conserved first and last residue. Each record gives: V gene, J gene, D gene, clone size, CDR3 protein, CDR3 DNA. D genes are given only for firm matches. Rows may omit the clone size; those that give it use once, few, many or a size class.

v_call: TRBV9
j_call: TRBJ2-5
d_call: NA
clone_size: NA
cdr3_aa: CASSARPGFGEETQYF
cdr3_nt: TGTGCCAGCAGCGCCCGACCGGGGTTCGGGGAAGAGACCCAGTACTTC

v_call: TRBV7-9
j_call: TRBJ1-2
d_call: NA
clone_size: medium-sized
cdr3_aa: CASSPRELQGRRGYTF
cdr3_nt: TGTGCCAGCAGCCCGCGTGAACTACAGGGTAGAAGGGGCTACACCTTC

v_call: TRBV7-8
j_call: TRBJ2-1
d_call: TRBD2
clone_size: NA
cdr3_aa: CASSLGSGDDEQFF
cdr3_nt: TGTGCCAGCAGCTTAGGTAGCGGGGACGATGAGCAGTTCTTC

v_call: TRBV7-9
j_call: TRBJ1-4
d_call: NA
clone_size: NA
cdr3_aa: CASSPPGTLNEKLFF
cdr3_nt: TGTGCCAGCAGCCCCCCCGGGACGCTTAATGAAAAACTGTTTTTT

v_call: TRBV3-1/TRBV3-2
j_call: TRBJ2-3
d_call: NA
clone_size: NA
cdr3_aa: CASSPPVRAPTDTQYF
cdr3_nt: TGTGCCAGCAGCCCCCCGGTTAGAGCCCCGACAGATACGCAGTATTTT

v_call: TRBV5-4
j_call: TRBJ2-1
d_call: TRBD2
clone_size: few
cdr3_aa: CASSFVAGAHNEQFF
cdr3_nt: TGTGCCAGCAGCTTCGTAGCGGGGGCCCACAATGAGCAGTTCTTC

v_call: TRBV28
j_call: TRBJ2-1
d_call: NA
clone_size: few
cdr3_aa: CASTTLPRSNEQFF
cdr3_nt: TGTGCCAGCACCACTTTACCCCGATCGAATGAGCAGTTCTTC

v_call: TRBV4-1
j_call: TRBJ1-2
d_call: TRBD1
clone_size: NA
cdr3_aa: CASSQDPATGGYTF
cdr3_nt: TGCGCCAGCAGCCAAGACCCCGCGACAGGGGGCTACACCTTC

v_call: TRBV7-6
j_call: TRBJ1-1
d_call: NA
clone_size: NA
cdr3_aa: CASSYDKGTEAFF
cdr3_nt: TGTGCCAGCAGCTACGACAAGGGCACTGAAGCTTTCTTT

v_call: TRBV2
j_call: TRBJ2-3
d_call: NA
clone_size: NA
cdr3_aa: CASSEVGVADTQYF
cdr3_nt: TGTGCCAGCAGTGAAGTGGGGGTTGCAGATACGCAGTATTTT

v_call: TRBV7-9
j_call: TRBJ1-2
d_call: NA
clone_size: NA
cdr3_aa: CASSLAREANYGYTF
cdr3_nt: TGTGCCAGCAGCTTAGCGAGGGAGGCAAACTATGGCTACACCTTC

v_call: TRBV4-1
j_call: TRBJ1-3
d_call: NA
clone_size: NA
cdr3_aa: CASSRHATGSENTIYF
cdr3_nt: TGCGCCAGCAGCCGACATGCGACGGGGAGCGAAAACACCATATATTTT

v_call: TRBV4-1
j_call: TRBJ1-5
d_call: NA
clone_size: medium-sized
cdr3_aa: CASSQEKGKYQPQHF
cdr3_nt: TGCGCCAGCAGCCAAGAGAAGGGGAAGTACCAGCCCCAGCATTTT

v_call: TRBV6-5
j_call: TRBJ2-7
d_call: NA
clone_size: medium-sized
cdr3_aa: CASSLTTSYEQYF
cdr3_nt: TGTGCCAGCAGTCTGACTACCTCCTACGAGCAGTACTTC

v_call: TRBV19
j_call: TRBJ2-3
d_call: TRBD2
clone_size: medium-sized
cdr3_aa: CASSQTSGADTQYF
cdr3_nt: TGTGCCAGTAGTCAGACTAGCGGGGCAGATACGCAGTATTTT

v_call: TRBV28
j_call: TRBJ2-3
d_call: NA
clone_size: NA
cdr3_aa: CASSSGGPYSTDTQYF
cdr3_nt: TGTGCCAGCAGTTCCGGGGGGCCTTATAGCACAGATACGCAGTATTTT

v_call: TRBV5-1
j_call: TRBJ1-1
d_call: NA
clone_size: NA
cdr3_aa: CASSTGVNTEAFF
cdr3_nt: TGCGCCAGCAGCACGGGAGTGAACACTGAAGCTTTCTTT

v_call: TRBV28
j_call: TRBJ1-2
d_call: NA
clone_size: NA
cdr3_aa: CASYSPGMGNYGYTF
cdr3_nt: TGTGCCAGCTATTCCCCAGGGATGGGAAACTATGGCTACACCTTC

v_call: TRBV6-5
j_call: TRBJ1-5
d_call: TRBD1
clone_size: NA
cdr3_aa: CASSAGQSSNQPQHF
cdr3_nt: TGTGCCAGCAGCGCGGGACAGAGTAGCAATCAGCCCCAGCATTTT

v_call: TRBV20-1
j_call: TRBJ2-1
d_call: TRBD2
clone_size: NA
cdr3_aa: CSASRTSGEYNEQFF
cdr3_nt: TGCAGTGCTAGTAGGACTAGCGGGGAGTACAATGAGCAGTTCTTC

v_call: TRBV19
j_call: TRBJ2-2
d_call: NA
clone_size: few
cdr3_aa: CASRGGELFF
cdr3_nt: TGTGCCAGTAGGGGCGGGGAGCTGTTTTTT

v_call: TRBV6-5
j_call: TRBJ1-5
d_call: NA
clone_size: NA
cdr3_aa: CASRVSGSGNQPQHF
cdr3_nt: TGTGCCAGCAGGGTCTCGGGGTCGGGGAATCAGCCCCAGCATTTT

v_call: TRBV11-3
j_call: TRBJ2-3
d_call: NA
clone_size: medium-sized
cdr3_aa: CASSGRTEPDTQYF
cdr3_nt: TGTGCCAGCAGCGGAAGGACAGAGCCAGATACGCAGTATTTT

v_call: TRBV28
j_call: TRBJ1-5
d_call: TRBD1
clone_size: NA
cdr3_aa: CASSFSDRGRSQPQHF
cdr3_nt: TGTGCCAGCAGTTTTTCGGACAGGGGACGGAGTCAGCCCCAGCATTTT